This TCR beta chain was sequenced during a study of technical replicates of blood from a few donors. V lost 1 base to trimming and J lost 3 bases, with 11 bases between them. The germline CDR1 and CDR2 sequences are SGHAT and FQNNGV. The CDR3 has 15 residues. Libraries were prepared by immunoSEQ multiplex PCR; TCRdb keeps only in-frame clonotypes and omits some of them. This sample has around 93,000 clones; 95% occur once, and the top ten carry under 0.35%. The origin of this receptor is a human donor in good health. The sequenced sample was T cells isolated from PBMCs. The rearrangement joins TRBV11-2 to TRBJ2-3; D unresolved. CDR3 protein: CASSLAVELTDTQYF. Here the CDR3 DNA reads TGTGCCAGCAGCTTAGCTGTCGAGTTAACAGATACGCAGTATTTT.